One and the same sample provided the 26 T cell receptor beta chains below, sequenced in a study of blood T cell repertoires in COVID-19. Assay used: immunoSEQ multiplex PCR; TCRdb lists only in-frame clones, some missing. The sample includes fewer than 300,000 clones, approximately 80% of them seen just once. Source material: PBMCs or T cells enriched from blood (not recorded which). Receptors originate from a man in his forties who had been exposed to COVID-19.

DNA of the CDR3: TGCGCCAGCAGCGAGAGTAACTATGGCTACACCTTC. As protein: CASSESNYGYTF. The V call is TRBV5-1, the J call TRBJ1-2; D gene uncertain. The CDR3 is 12 residues long. The V gene's germline CDR1 is SGHRS and CDR2 YFSETQ. Trimming took 4 bases from V and 1 from J, leaving 5 bases between them.

This clone has more than one count but fewer than ten. This chain connects TRBV7-3 to TRBJ2-6, with 8 positions matching TRBD2. This CDR3 region has 18 residues. V dropped 5 bases and J dropped 4; count of bases not matched to a gene: 13. Per germline, CDR1 SGHTA and CDR2 FQGTGA. The DNA for the CDR3 is TGTGCCAGCAGCCTTACCGGGGCTAGCGGGTCGGGGGCCAACGTCCTGACTTTC. This sequence encodes CASSLTGASGSGANVLTF.

This rearrangement joins TRBV5-3 to TRBJ2-7; the match to TRBD1 covers 8 bases. TRBV5-3 qualifies as an ORF whose function is uncertain. There are 13 residues in the CDR3. J gave up 6 bases and V 4 bases, and 6 bases lay outside the gene matches. The CDR3 coding sequence is TGTGCCAGAAGCCCGGACAGGGTGGGCGAGCAGTACTTC. Translation gives CARSPDRVGEQYF.

The chain uses TRBV13 and TRBJ2-1; D perhaps matches TRBD1 (6 bases). The CDR3 is 14 amino acids. Germline assignment: CDR1 PRHDT and CDR2 FYEKMQ (reference sequence). V lost 4 bases, J lost 6 bases, and 13 bases lay in between. CDR3 loop: CASSSVGTSNEQFF. CDR3 DNA sequence: TGTGCCAGCAGCTCGGTAGGGACATCCAATGAGCAGTTCTTC.

The rearrangement uses TRBV12-3 or TRBV12-4 and TRBJ2-7; weak D call: TRBD2 (5 bases). The CDR3 contains 12 residues. V gave up 9 bases and J gave up 8 bases, with 17 bases separating them. CDR3: CASNGGLSKQYF. Here the CDR3 DNA reads TGTGCCAGTAACGGAGGCCTCAGTAAGCAGTACTTC.

The chain is built from TRBV19 and TRBJ2-5, with TRBD2 identical over 14 bases. Germline V gene lookup returns CDR1 LNHDA and CDR2 SQIVND (reference sequence). V lost 5 bases, J lost 6 bases, and 8 bases stayed unmatched. The CDR3 covers 16 residues. CDR3 in amino acids: CASSLPGTSGSKTQYF. The DNA of the CDR3 is TGTGCCAGTAGTCTCCCTGGGACTAGCGGGAGCAAGACCCAGTACTTC.

The V gene is TRBV2, the J gene TRBJ2-7; weak D call: TRBD2 (5 bases). Germline assignment: CDR1 SNHLY and CDR2 FYNNEI. V was shortened by 6 bases and J by 4 bases, with 16 bases between the two germline ends. This CDR3 comprises 14 residues. The CDR3 bases are TGTGCCAGCAGCGGGGTTGGGGTGAGTTACGAGCAGTACTTC. It codes for CASSGVGVSYEQYF.

The chain joins TRBV3-1 (or the pseudogene TRBV3-2) to TRBJ2-7; D may be TRBD2 (6 bases). V lost 2 bases to trimming and J lost 1 base, with 6 bases between them. CDR1 and CDR2 from the germline V gene are LGHDT and YNNKEL (reference sequence). The CDR3 spans 13 residues. As DNA, the CDR3 is TGTGCCAGCAGCCAACGGGGGTCCTACGAGCAGTACTTC. Translating gives CASSQRGSYEQYF.

The CDR3 region is CAWSVLHRDYEQYF. In DNA form, the CDR3 reads TGTGCCTGGAGTGTACTGCACAGGGACTACGAGCAGTACTTC. The V gene is TRBV30, the J gene TRBJ2-7; a possible D gene is TRBD1 (6 bases). Germline V CDR1 and CDR2: GTSNPN, SVGIG (reference sequence). The CDR3 is 14 amino acids. V was trimmed by 0 bases and J by 3 bases, leaving 12 bases between them.

V is TRBV11-2 and J is TRBJ1-2, with no clear D. The CDR3 covers 12 residues. The germline CDR1 and CDR2 sequences are SGHAT and FQNNGV. Between the trimmed V and J ends, which lost 2 bases and 6 bases, there was a span of 7 bases. The CDR3 here is CASSLRVDGYTF. CDR3 bases: TGTGCCAGCAGCTTACGAGTGGATGGCTACACCTTC.

The CDR3 region is CASNQRTSSHEQYF. As DNA, the CDR3 is TGTGCCAGCAATCAACGGACTAGCAGCCACGAGCAGTACTTC. The chain carries TRBV2 and TRBJ2-7; TRBD2 aligns across 8 bases. CDR1 and CDR2 from the germline V gene are SNHLY and FYNNEI. The CDR3 extends over 14 amino acids. Trimming removed 7 bases from V and 5 bases from J; junction bases left unmatched: 10.

This clone was seen a single time. The chain joins TRBV6-5 to TRBJ2-5, with D perhaps matching TRBD2 (6 bases). Germline CDR1 is MNHEY and CDR2 is SVGAGI. V shed 8 bases and J shed 5 bases, with 18 bases lying between them. The CDR3 covers 14 residues. For the CDR3, the DNA is TGTGCCAGCGGGGGGAGTAGCTTTGGGGAGACCCAGTACTTC. Translation: CASGGSSFGETQYF.

The rearrangement uses TRBV2 and TRBJ2-2; TRBD2 matches 7 bases. V was pared by 6 bases and J by 4 bases, with 14 bases of the junction left unmatched. CDR1 and CDR2 from the germline V gene are SNHLY and FYNNEI. The CDR3 totals 17 residues. CDR3 coding DNA: TGTGCCAGCAGGCGGGGGACTCTAGCGGATGGCACCGGGGAGCTGTTTTTT. Its protein product is CASRRGTLADGTGELFF.

The CDR3 bases are TGTGCCACCAGCAGAGAACAACTAGTCGCGGGCGAGCAGTACTTC. Translating gives CATSREQLVAGEQYF. The rearrangement uses TRBV15 and TRBJ2-7; D is possibly TRBD2 (5 bases). The V end was cut by 0 bases, the J end by 6 bases, with 15 bases between. The CDR3 has 15 amino acids. Germline CDR1 reads LNHNV; CDR2 reads YYDKDF (reference sequence). Variable domain in full (rest from reference TRBV15 and TRBJ2-7): DAMVIQNPRYQVTQFGKPVTLSCSQTLNHNVMYWYQQKSSQAPKLLFHYYDKDFNNEADTPDNFQSRRPNTSFCFLDIRSPGLGDTAMYLCATSREQLVAGEQYFGPGTRLTVT.

The genes are TRBV19 and TRBJ2-1; no clear D gene. Germline values: CDR1 LNHDA, CDR2 SQIVND (reference sequence). V lost 7 bases to trimming and J lost 3 bases, with 19 bases between them. This CDR3 region has 16 residues. CDR3 nucleotide sequence: TGTGCCAGTACCGCCGGAAGGAGCCTTAACTACAATGAGCAGTTCTTC. Amino acids: CASTAGRSLNYNEQFF.

As regards this clone: This specimen includes other DNA sequences encoding the same CDR3. The chain employs TRBV6-5 and TRBJ1-5; no definite D call. The V end lost 0 bases, the J end lost 4 bases, and 7 bases lay between the germline ends. CDR1 MNHEY and CDR2 SVGAGI come from the germline V gene. This CDR3 contains 14 residues. CDR3 amino acids: CASSYSAGNQPQHF. The CDR3 nucleotides read TGTGCCAGCAGTTACTCGGCGGGGAATCAGCCCCAGCATTTT.

The chain joins TRBV19 to TRBJ2-3; D is undetermined. This CDR3 is 12 amino acids long. CDR1 is LNHDA and CDR2 is SQIVND in the germline V gene (reference sequence). V gave up 6 bases and J gave up 0 bases, with 4 bases separating them. This CDR3 is CASRASTDTQYF. CDR3 nucleotides: TGTGCCAGTAGGGCTAGCACAGATACGCAGTATTTT.

The chain employs TRBV6-5 and TRBJ2-2, with D unresolved. The germline V gene has CDR1 MNHEY and CDR2 SVGAGI. V was cut by 7 bases and J by 6 bases, with 12 bases left in between. The CDR3 runs to 13 residues. Here the CDR3 DNA reads TGTGCCAGCAATTTTAGAATGGCCGGGGAGCTGTTTTTT. This encodes CASNFRMAGELFF.

The J gene is TRBJ2-3, the V gene TRBV7-6; D might be TRBD1 (6 bases). V lost 5 bases, J lost 5 bases, and 23 bases lay in between. The CDR3 has 17 residues. Germline lookup yields CDR1 SGHVS and CDR2 FNYEAQ. Written as DNA, the CDR3 is TGTGCCAGCAGCCCTCAAGTATCAGGTGTAGGGGGAGATACGCAGTATTTT. As protein: CASSPQVSGVGGDTQYF.

The chain uses TRBV4-2 and TRBJ1-6; TRBD1 might be the D (5 bases). This CDR3 is 17 amino acids long. Trimming stripped 0 bases from V and 7 bases from J, with 16 bases between. Germline V gene data show CDR1 as LGHNA and CDR2 as YNFKEQ. CDR3 sequence reads: CASSQDPLAGYNSPLHF. CDR3 coding DNA: TGTGCCAGCAGCCAAGACCCCCTTGCAGGGTACAATTCACCCCTCCACTTT.

The chain recombines TRBV14 with TRBJ1-6; 7 bases match TRBD1. The CDR3 has 14 amino acids. J lost 7 bases, V lost 6 bases, and 6 bases had no gene match. CDR1 and CDR2 (germline): SGHDN, FVKESK. DNA of the CDR3: TGTGCCAGCAGGCGATTACAGGGGAATTCACCCCTCCACTTT. Its translation is CASRRLQGNSPLHF.

The chain carries TRBV11-2 and TRBJ2-1; D might be TRBD2 (5 bases). CDR1 is SGHAT and CDR2 is FQNNGV in the germline V gene. Trimming removed 1 base at V and 2 bases at J, with 9 bases between. The CDR3 runs 15 residues. CDR3 DNA: TGTGCCAGCAGCTTAGGCGGGTGGACCTACAATGAGCAGTTCTTC. Its translation is CASSLGGWTYNEQFF.

The V call is TRBV4-1, the J call TRBJ1-5, with TRBD1 identical over 9 bases. The CDR3 spans 14 residues. After removal of 2 bases from V and 7 bases from J, the junction contained 3 bases not matched to a gene. Germline V CDR1 and CDR2: MGHRA, YSYEKL. CDR3 nucleotide sequence: TGCGCCAGCAGCCAAAGACAGGGGGAACAGCCCCAGCATTTT. Translated: CASSQRQGEQPQHF.

The chain joins TRBV27 to TRBJ1-2; D may be TRBD1 (5 bases). CDR3 size: 17 residues. In germline, CDR1 is MNHEY, CDR2 SMNVEV (reference sequence). Deletions cut 3 bases from V and 6 bases from J, with 23 bases between. CDR3 nucleotide sequence: TGTGCCAGCAGTTTCACCCCAGGACACGCCGGTTTGGATGGCTACACCTTC. Residues: CASSFTPGHAGLDGYTF.

The chain uses TRBV11-1 and TRBJ1-1; possibly TRBD1 for D (6 bases). Germline CDR1 and CDR2: SGHAT and FQDESV (reference sequence). This CDR3 contains 13 residues. V lost 5 bases and J lost 5, with 12 bases in between. Here the CDR3 reads CASSPYRETEAFF. The DNA of the CDR3 is TGTGCCAGCAGCCCATACAGGGAGACTGAAGCTTTCTTT.

The chain employs TRBV6-5 and TRBJ2-7; D is unclear. V lost 3 bases to trimming and J lost 2 bases, with 8 bases between them. This CDR3 comprises 13 residues. Germline V gene lookup returns CDR1 MNHEY and CDR2 SVGAGI. The CDR3 coding sequence is TGTGCCAGCAGTTATCGCGGAACCTACGAGCAGTACTTC. Amino acids: CASSYRGTYEQYF.